Listed below are T cell receptor beta chains from one sample, sequenced in a study of shared clonotypes between healthy human individuals. The method was immunoSEQ multiplex PCR; TCRdb's version includes in-frame clones alone and lacks a portion of them. The top ten clones hold approximately 55% of a sample with over 75,000 clones, 68% of them seen once. Input material: memory CD8+ T cells sorted from blood. Receptors were obtained from a man between 25 and 39 years old in good health. Both conserved end residues are trimmed from each CDR3. Rows give clone size only sometimes, using once, few, many, or a class for an expanded clone.

TRBJ1-5 | few | TRBV7-8 | ASSFRPTAQPQH
TRBJ2-1 | . | TRBV6-5 | ASSYQLVFGEQF
TRBJ2-2 | . | TRBV2 | ASSEGSGANTGELF
TRBJ2-5 | once | TRBV5-6 | ASNVDGTQETQY
TRBJ2-1 | few | TRBV25-1 | ASSHDYPNNNEQF
TRBJ2-5 | . | TRBV19 | ASSRKETQY
TRBJ2-2 | . | TRBV6-8 | ASSYQAGLETGELF
TRBJ2-5 | . | TRBV28 | ASSLRGETQY
TRBJ2-3 | . | TRBV5-1 | ASSLPLSTQY
TRBJ2-5 | . | TRBV5-8 | ASSFLDWGLAGGWWETQY
TRBJ2-7 | . | TRBV27 | ASSSQGLFYEQY
TRBJ2-7 | . | TRBV5-1 | ASSGGGTYEQY
TRBJ2-2 | many | TRBV5-5 | ASSFGTTNTGELF
TRBJ2-7 | . | TRBV10-2 | ASSEVGSGSPYEQY
TRBJ2-1 | . | TRBV11-2 | ASSEPYNEQF
TRBJ2-1 | few | TRBV19 | ASSIGGGGSRV
TRBJ2-1 | . | TRBV14 | ASSQNGADEQF
TRBJ2-1 | . | TRBV11-2 | ASSLVGGFVDEQF
TRBJ1-5 | . | TRBV27 | ASSFQGDQPQH
TRBJ2-3 | . | TRBV29-1 | SVELGSWQGRTDTQY
TRBJ2-1 | . | TRBV9 | ASSGEWATEQF
TRBJ2-1 | . | TRBV7-9 | ASSQEFSSYNEQF
TRBJ2-7 | . | TRBV29-1 | SVDNGEQY
TRBJ2-1 | . | TRBV15 | ATSREDRPSRGNEQF
TRBJ2-5 | . | TRBV7-7 | ASALGRQETQY
TRBJ2-2 | once | TRBV5-4 | ASSWEPGQGLTGELF
TRBJ1-1 | . | TRBV10-3 | AISEGLRVDTEAF
TRBJ2-7 | few | TRBV20-1 | SAQEDYEQY
TRBJ1-1 | . | TRBV27 | ASSFQVNTEAF
TRBJ2-1 | . | TRBV7-6 | ASSLAVWQYNEQF
TRBJ2-5 | . | TRBV29-1 | SVVTDNQETQY
TRBJ2-1 | many | TRBV19 | ASTLDGGGYNEQF
TRBJ2-3 | . | TRBV10-3 | AISESYGQARR
TRBJ1-1 | few | TRBV10-3 | AIRRTDTNTEAF
TRBJ2-7 | . | TRBV6-5 | ASSYSNPYEQY
TRBJ2-2 | . | TRBV5-4 | ASSLEAGVAGGLF
TRBJ1-5 | many | TRBV4-1 | ASSQDQGSNQPQH
TRBJ2-7 | . | TRBV28 | ASCGRAYEQY
TRBJ2-7 | few | TRBV6-5 | ASRSLAYEQY
TRBJ2-5 | few | TRBV28 | ASSPTSGPTETQY
TRBJ2-7 | . | TRBV28 | ASSFHEINYEQY
TRBJ2-1 | few | TRBV9 | ASSVGGDEQF
TRBJ2-3 | . | TRBV7-7 | ASSPGRSDTQY
TRBJ2-1 | . | TRBV29-1 | SAEVAGGPSYNEQF
TRBJ1-1 | few | TRBV4-3 | ASSQDVGRATEAF
TRBJ2-3 | . | TRBV6-5 | ASSDRGFTYTQY
TRBJ2-7 | few | TRBV28 | ASSPLWDFAEQY
TRBJ2-3 | . | TRBV11-2 | ASSLLKTSGPSTDTQY